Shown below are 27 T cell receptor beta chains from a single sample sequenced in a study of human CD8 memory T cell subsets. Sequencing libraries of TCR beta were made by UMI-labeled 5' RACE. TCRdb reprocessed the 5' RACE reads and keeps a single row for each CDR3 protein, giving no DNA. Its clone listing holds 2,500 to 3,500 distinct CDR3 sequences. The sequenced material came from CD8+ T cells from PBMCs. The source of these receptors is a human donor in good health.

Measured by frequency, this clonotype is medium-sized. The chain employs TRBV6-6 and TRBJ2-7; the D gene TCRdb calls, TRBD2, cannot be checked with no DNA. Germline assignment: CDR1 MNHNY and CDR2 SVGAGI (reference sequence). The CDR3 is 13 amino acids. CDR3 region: CATGGSDYYEQYF.

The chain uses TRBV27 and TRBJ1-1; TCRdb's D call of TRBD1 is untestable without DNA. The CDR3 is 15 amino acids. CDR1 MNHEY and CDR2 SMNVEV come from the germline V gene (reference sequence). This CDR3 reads CASSLGGAGNTEAFF.

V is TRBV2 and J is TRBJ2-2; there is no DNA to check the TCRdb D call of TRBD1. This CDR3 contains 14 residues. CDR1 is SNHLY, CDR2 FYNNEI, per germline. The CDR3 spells CASMPGQGTGELFF.

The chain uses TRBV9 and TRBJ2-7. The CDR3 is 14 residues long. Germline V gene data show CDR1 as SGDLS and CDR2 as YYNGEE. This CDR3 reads CASSPSDSAYEQYF.

CDR3 region: CASSQAPGSSYEQYF. This sequence joins TRBV4-2 and TRBJ2-7. Germline CDR1 LGHNA, CDR2 YNFKEQ. This CDR3 region has 15 residues.

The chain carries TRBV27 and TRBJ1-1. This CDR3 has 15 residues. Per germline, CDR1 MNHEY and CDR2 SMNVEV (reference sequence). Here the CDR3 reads CASSFVREVNTEAFF.

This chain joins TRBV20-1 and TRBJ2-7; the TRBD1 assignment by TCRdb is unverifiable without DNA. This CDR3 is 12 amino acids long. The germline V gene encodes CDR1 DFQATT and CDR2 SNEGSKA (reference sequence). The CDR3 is CSAPDRLGEQYF.

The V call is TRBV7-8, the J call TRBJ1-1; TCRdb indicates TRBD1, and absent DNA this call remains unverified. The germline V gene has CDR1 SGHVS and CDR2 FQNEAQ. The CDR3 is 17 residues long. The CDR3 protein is CASSPRRDRGRNTEAFF.

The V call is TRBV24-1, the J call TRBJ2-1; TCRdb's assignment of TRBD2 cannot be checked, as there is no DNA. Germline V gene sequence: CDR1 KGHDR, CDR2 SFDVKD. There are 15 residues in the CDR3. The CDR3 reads CATSDYGTSRNEQFF.

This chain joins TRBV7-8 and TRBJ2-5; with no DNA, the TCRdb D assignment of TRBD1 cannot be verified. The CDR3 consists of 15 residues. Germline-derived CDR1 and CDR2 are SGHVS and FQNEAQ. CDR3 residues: CASSPPLTRSETQYF.

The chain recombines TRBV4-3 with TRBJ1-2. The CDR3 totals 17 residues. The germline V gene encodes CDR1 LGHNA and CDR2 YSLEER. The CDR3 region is CASSQDQRREIRDGYTF.

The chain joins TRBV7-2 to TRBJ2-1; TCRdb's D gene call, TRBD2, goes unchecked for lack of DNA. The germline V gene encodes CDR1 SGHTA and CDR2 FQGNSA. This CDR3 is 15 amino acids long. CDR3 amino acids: CASTQVAITGNEQFF. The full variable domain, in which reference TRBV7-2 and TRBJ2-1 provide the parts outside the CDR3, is GAGVSQSPSNKVTEKGKDVELRCDPISGHTALYWYRQSLGQGLEFLIYFQGNSAPDKSGLPSDRFSAERTGGSVSTLTIQRTQQEDSAVYLCASTQVAITGNEQFFGPGTRLTVL.

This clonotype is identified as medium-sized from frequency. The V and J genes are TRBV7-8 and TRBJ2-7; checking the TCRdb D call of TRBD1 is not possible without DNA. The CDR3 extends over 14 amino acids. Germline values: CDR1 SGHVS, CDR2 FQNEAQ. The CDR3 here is CASSPGQGVHEQYF. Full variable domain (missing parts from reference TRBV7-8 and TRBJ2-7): GAGVSQSPRYKVAKRGQDVALRCDPISGHVSLFWYQQALGQGPEFLTYFQNEAQLDKSGLPSDRFFAERPEGSVSTLKIQRTQQEDSAVYLCASSPGQGVHEQYFGPGTRLTVT.

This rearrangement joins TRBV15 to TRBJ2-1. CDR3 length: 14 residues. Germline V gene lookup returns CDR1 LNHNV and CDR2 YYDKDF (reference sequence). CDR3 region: CATSDGDSYNEQFF. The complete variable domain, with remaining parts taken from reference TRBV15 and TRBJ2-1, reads DAMVIQNPRYQVTQFGKPVTLSCSQTLNHNVMYWYQQKSSQAPKLLFHYYDKDFNNEADTPDNFQSRRPNTSFCFLDIRSPGLGDTAMYLCATSDGDSYNEQFFGPGTRLTVL.

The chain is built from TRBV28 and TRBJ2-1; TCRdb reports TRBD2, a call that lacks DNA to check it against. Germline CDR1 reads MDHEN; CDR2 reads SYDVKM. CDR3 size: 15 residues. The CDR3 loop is CASSPEAGGYNEQFF.

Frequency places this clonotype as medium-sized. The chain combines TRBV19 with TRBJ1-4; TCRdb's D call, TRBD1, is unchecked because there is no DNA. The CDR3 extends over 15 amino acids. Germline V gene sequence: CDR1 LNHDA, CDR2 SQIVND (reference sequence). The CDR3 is CASSIFGNTNEKLFF.

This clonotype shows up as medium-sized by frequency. The CDR3 reads CASGKGALYTEAFF. This chain connects TRBV5-4 to TRBJ1-1; TCRdb proposes TRBD1, but this gene call is untestable without DNA. This CDR3 has 14 residues. The V gene's germline CDR1 is SGHNT and CDR2 YYREEE (reference sequence). The entire variable domain, with the rest obtained from reference TRBV5-4 and TRBJ1-1, is as follows: ETGVTQSPTHLIKTRGQQVTLRCSSQSGHNTVSWYQQALGQGPQFIFQYYREEENGRGNFPPRFSGLQFPNYSSELNVNALELDDSALYLCASGKGALYTEAFFGQGTRLTVV.

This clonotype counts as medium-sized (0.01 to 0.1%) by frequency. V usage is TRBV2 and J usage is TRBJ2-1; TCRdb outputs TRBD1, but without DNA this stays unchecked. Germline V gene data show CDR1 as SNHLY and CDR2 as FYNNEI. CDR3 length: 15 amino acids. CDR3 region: CASSESRLGRNEQFF.

This CDR3 reads CASSQYTGGNEKLFF. V and J are TRBV14 and TRBJ1-4; the TRBD1 assignment by TCRdb is unverifiable without DNA. Germline CDR1 and CDR2: SGHDN and FVKESK. The CDR3 covers 15 residues. Using reference TRBV14 and TRBJ1-4 for the parts outside the CDR3, the full variable domain is EAGVTQFPSHSVIEKGQTVTLRCDPISGHDNLYWYRRVMGKEIKFLLHFVKESKQDESGMPNNRFLAERTGGTYSTLKVQPAELEDSGVYFCASSQYTGGNEKLFFGSGTQLSVL.

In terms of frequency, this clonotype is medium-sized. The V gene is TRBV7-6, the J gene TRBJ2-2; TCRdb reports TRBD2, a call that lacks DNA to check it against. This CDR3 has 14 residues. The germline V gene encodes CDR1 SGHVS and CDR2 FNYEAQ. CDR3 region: CASLAGEKPGELFF.

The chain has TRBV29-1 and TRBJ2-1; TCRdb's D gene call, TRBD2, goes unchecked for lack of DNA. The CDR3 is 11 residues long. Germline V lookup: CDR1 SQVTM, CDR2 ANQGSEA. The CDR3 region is CQAGGHNEQFF.

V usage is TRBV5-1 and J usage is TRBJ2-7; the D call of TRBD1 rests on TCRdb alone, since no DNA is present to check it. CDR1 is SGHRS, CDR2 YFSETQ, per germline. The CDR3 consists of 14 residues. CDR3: CASHDAGTAPEQYF.

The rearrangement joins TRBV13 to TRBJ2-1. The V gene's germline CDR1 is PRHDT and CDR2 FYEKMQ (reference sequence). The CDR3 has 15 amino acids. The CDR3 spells CASSLILGQNGEQFF.

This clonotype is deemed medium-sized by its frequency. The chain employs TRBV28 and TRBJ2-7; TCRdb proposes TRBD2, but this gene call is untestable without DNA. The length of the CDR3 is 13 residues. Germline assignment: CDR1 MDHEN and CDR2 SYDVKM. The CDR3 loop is CASSLGGSYEQYF.

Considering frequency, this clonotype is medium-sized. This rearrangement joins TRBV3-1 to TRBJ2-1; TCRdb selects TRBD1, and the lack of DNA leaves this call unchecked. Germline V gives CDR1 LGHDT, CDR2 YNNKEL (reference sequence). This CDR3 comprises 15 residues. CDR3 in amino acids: CASSQVGGAYNEQFF.

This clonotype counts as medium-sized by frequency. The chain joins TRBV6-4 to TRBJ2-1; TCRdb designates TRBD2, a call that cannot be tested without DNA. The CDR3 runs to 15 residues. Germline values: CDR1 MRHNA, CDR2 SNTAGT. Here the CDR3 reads CASSDSAGPGGEQFF.

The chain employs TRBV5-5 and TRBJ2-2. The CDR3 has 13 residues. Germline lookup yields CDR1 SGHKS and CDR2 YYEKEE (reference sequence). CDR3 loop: CASTSFGTGELFF.